This T cell receptor (beta chain) was retrieved from a study of T cells in Graves' hyperthyroidism and ophthalmopathy. This clonotype was counted at least ten times. Authors of the study amplified TCR beta CDR3 regions from RNA transcripts. The TCR CDR3 was amplified in a first-round RT-PCR using the HTBI primer set. TCRdb reprocessed the multiplex PCR reads via MiXCR and lists one record per CDR3 protein. The sample includes around 350,000 distinct CDR3 sequences, nearly 15% of them seen just once. This CDR3 has 16 residues. Germline V gene sequence: CDR1 MDHEN, CDR2 SYDVKM. With 6 bases removed from V and 2 bases from J, the gap between germline ends came to 17 bases.

The sample consisted of blood. The V and J genes are TRBV28 and TRBJ2-1; no clear D gene. The clonotype originates from a woman aged 55-69 years with Graves' ophthalmopathy. The DNA of the CDR3 is TGTGCCAGCAGGGATCTCTCAGGTGTGACCTACAATGAGCAGTTCTTC. Its protein product is CASRDLSGVTYNEQFF.